The 3 T cell receptor beta chains reported below all come from one sample, sequenced in a study of T cells after posttransplantation cyclophosphamide. Measured with immunoSEQ multiplex PCR; TCRdb has only the in-frame clones, and not every one. The table has around 10,000 clones, 95% to 98% seen once. Cells defined as naive were viable CD3+CD4+ or CD3+CD8+ and CCR7+CD45RA+CD45RO-CD95-CD27+CD28+. Material: naive CD4+ T cells sorted from PBMCs. All receptors derive from a woman in her sixties in good health, CMV-negative, and a related stem cell transplant donor.

The chain combines TRBV10-3 with TRBJ1-6; 7 bases match TRBD1. Trimming removed 4 bases from V and 8 bases from J; junction bases left unmatched: 2. There are 13 residues in the CDR3. In germline, CDR1 is ENHRY, CDR2 SYGVKD. The CDR3: CAISAQGDSPLHF. In nucleotides, the CDR3 is TGTGCCATCAGTGCCCAGGGGGATTCACCCCTCCACTTT.

The chain employs TRBV9 and TRBJ2-2, with D tentatively TRBD2 (6 bases). This CDR3 has 14 residues. The V end lost 3 bases, the J end lost 7 bases, and 13 bases lay between the germline ends. Per the germline V gene, CDR1 is SGDLS and CDR2 is YYNGEE. The CDR3 coding sequence is TGTGCCAGCAGCGGACTAGGAAGGGGCGGGGAGCTGTTTTTT. It encodes CASSGLGRGGELFF.

The chain joins TRBV19 to TRBJ1-4, with TRBD1 matching over 9 bases. Germline V gene sequence: CDR1 LNHDA, CDR2 SQIVND (reference sequence). Unmatched junction bases numbered 6, after V lost 6 bases and J lost 7 bases. This CDR3 contains 14 residues. The CDR3 region has the DNA TGTGCCAGTAGCCAGACAGGGGGAGGTGAAAAACTGTTTTTT. It codes for CASSQTGGGEKLFF.